A selection of T cell receptor beta chains follows, all from one sample in a study of blood T cell repertoires in COVID-19. Produced via immunoSEQ multiplex PCR; TCRdb's table is partial and in-frame only. Here the sample spans roughly 230,000 clones, approximately 83% being singletons. The source material was PBMCs or T cells enriched from blood (not recorded which). The receptors derive from a woman aged 55-70 years who had recovered from COVID-19. The CDR3 runs from the conserved cysteine through the conserved F or W.

TRBV5-4,TRBJ2-2,CASSLRRTGGNTGELFF
TRBV7-9,TRBJ2-7,CASSPRLAGGRYEQYF
TRBV2,TRBJ1-2,CASSEGTGYIGYTF
TRBV2,TRBJ1-3,CASSEEGSSGNTIYF
TRBV15,TRBJ2-1,CATSRNNNEQFF
TRBV4-1,TRBJ1-1,CASSQENQGRMNTEAFF
TRBV11-2,TRBJ1-4,CASSFRRQSSLKLFF
TRBV7-2,TRBJ1-5,CASSLAHRPENQPQHF
TRBV12-3/TRBV12-4,TRBJ2-2,CASSSSSGGELFF
TRBV5-4,TRBJ1-4,CASSRGTGGPTNEKLFF
TRBV4-1,TRBJ1-6,CASSPQTNSYNSPLHF
TRBV7-8,TRBJ1-4,CASSLSGFEKLFF
TRBV29-1,TRBJ1-1,CSVAGGLNTEAFF
TRBV13,TRBJ2-1,CASSLGQGDSYNEQFF
TRBV10-3,TRBJ2-7,CAISSRQELERSYEQYF
TRBV27,TRBJ1-1,CASSPRLATGREPFF
TRBV19,TRBJ1-2,CASSKGASYGYTF
TRBV18,TRBJ2-5,CASSPRASGRQETQYF
TRBV4-2,TRBJ2-7,CASSQDVTRDRGSKSSYEQYF
TRBV6-5,TRBJ1-3,CASSYGQVGNTIYF
TRBV2,TRBJ2-3,CASSEMGTADTQYF
TRBV4-2,TRBJ2-2,CASSPTGDTGELFF
TRBV5-4,TRBJ2-7,CASSQGGGPPPYEQYF
TRBV18,TRBJ2-2,CASSPKGQGAGTGELFF
TRBV10-2,TRBJ1-4,CASKRTGDAEKLFF
TRBV14,TRBJ1-1,CASSHLKGQTNTEAFF
TRBV2,TRBJ2-2,CASRKETGINTGELFF
TRBV7-8,TRBJ2-1,CASSSTGTGPSEQFF
TRBV21-1,TRBJ2-7,CASSKGRGGNEQYF
TRBV7-8,TRBJ2-7,CASSAGQLLIYEQYF
TRBV6-6,TRBJ1-6,CASSHRTFGSYNSPLHF
TRBV12-5,TRBJ1-5,CASGLGHPGTDNYSNQPQHF
TRBV14,TRBJ2-1,CASRPAGSRQFF
TRBV2,TRBJ1-1,CASSEWGGETEAFF
TRBV7-9,TRBJ1-2,CASSSGTTNYGYTF
TRBV4-3,TRBJ2-3,CASSQTSGGADTQYF
TRBV9,TRBJ2-2,CASSEGLPGELFF
TRBV9,TRBJ2-5,CASSVAGYQETQYF
TRBV7-2,TRBJ1-5,CASSLNPGAQHF
TRBV4-2,TRBJ2-1,CASSQETGVVYNEQFF
TRBV4-2,TRBJ1-1,CASSRGQADTEAFF
TRBV7-9,TRBJ1-5,CASSLTGGGSQHF
TRBV7-2,TRBJ1-2,CASSFIGLGRENFNYGYTF
TRBV7-2,TRBJ1-4,CASSSTGPNEKLFF
TRBV4-3,TRBJ2-4,CASPIKGDGTGDLLAKNIQYF
TRBV6-5,TRBJ1-4,CASSYSGQGYEKLFF
TRBV4-3,TRBJ2-5,CASSQDLPAGGRKTQYF
TRBV19,TRBJ1-4,CASSIPGREKLFF
TRBV6-5,TRBJ1-2,CASIPGPGSLYGYTF
TRBV19,TRBJ2-7,CASSLDRGIGEQYF
TRBV3-1/TRBV3-2,TRBJ1-2,CASSQDQGLNYGYTF
TRBV29-1,TRBJ1-6,CSVQRTGGSPLHF
TRBV7-9,TRBJ1-1,CASSWLQGVGEAFF
TRBV7-3,TRBJ1-2,CASSTGQGDYGYTF